The 22 T cell receptor beta chains presented below share a single source sample, sequenced in a study of human T cells and chemical hapten exposure. Time point meaning: pre-sensitization, week 0. Treatment here: therapeutic diphenylcyclopropenone sensitization with weekly scalp DPC. Unfractionated whole blood was the source of the extracted total RNA. MiXCR, run by TCRdb on the RACE reads, gives a single entry per CDR3 protein. The profile shows approximately 50,000 distinct CDR3 sequences, approximately 10% of them singletons. The input for sequencing was whole blood, taken in connection with sensitization to the hapten diphenylcyclopropenone (DPC). The receptors shown here come from a woman in her twenties or thirties with alopecia areata. Some clones in this sample may be carry-over from other donors' samples.

This clonotype was picked up many times. The V call is TRBV7-9, the J call TRBJ1-2; possible D gene TRBD1, 6 bases. V was shortened by 0 bases and J by 8 bases, with 16 bases between the two germline ends. This CDR3 is built from 15 residues. Germline V CDR1 and CDR2: SEHNR, FQNEAQ (reference sequence). CDR3 loop: CASSLALGQLGGYTF. The CDR3 DNA follows: TGTGCCAGCAGCTTAGCGCTCGGACAGTTAGGGGGCTACACCTTC.

The chain couples TRBV12-3 or TRBV12-4 to TRBJ2-1, with 9 bases fitting TRBD1. CDR3 length equals 15 residues. Unmatched junction bases numbered 9, after V lost 5 bases and J lost 7 bases. CDR3 amino acids: CASSVPGQGWNEQFF. CDR3 nucleotides: TGTGCCAGCAGTGTACCGGGACAGGGTTGGAATGAGCAGTTCTTC.

This chain links TRBV4-2 with TRBJ2-3; no clear D gene. V lost 2 bases and J lost 5, with 8 bases in between. Germline V CDR1 and CDR2: LGHNA, YNFKEQ. This CDR3 spans 13 amino acids. CDR3 in amino acids: CASSQPLVDTQYF. The CDR3, as DNA: TGTGCCAGCAGCCAACCCTTAGTAGATACGCAGTATTTT.

In its sample, this clonotype was seen many times. V and J are TRBV2 and TRBJ2-3; 9 bases are shared with TRBD2. The CDR3 extends over 16 amino acids. V lost 6 bases to trimming and J lost 2 bases; unmatched junction nucleotides: 9. The germline V gene encodes CDR1 SNHLY and CDR2 FYNNEI. Here the CDR3 DNA reads TGTGCCAGCAGGGTTGGAAGCGGGGGGATCACAGATACGCAGTATTTT. This encodes CASRVGSGGITDTQYF.

V and J are TRBV28 and TRBJ1-4, with D hard to call. The germline V gene encodes CDR1 MDHEN and CDR2 SYDVKM. The CDR3 length is 15 residues. The V and J ends lost 8 bases and 4 bases respectively, with 17 bases between them. CDR3 region: CASSDPRGLNEKLFF. CDR3 DNA: TGTGCCAGCTCCGACCCCCGAGGGCTTAATGAAAAACTGTTTTTT.

The V call is TRBV7-2, the J call TRBJ2-3; no reliable D call. With 4 bases removed from V and 1 base from J, the gap between germline ends came to 12 bases. Germline CDR1 SGHTA, CDR2 FQGNSA. The CDR3 consists of 15 residues. The DNA of the CDR3 is TGTGCCAGCAGCTCCCGGGCCGTATGCACAGATACGCAGTATTTT. It codes for CASSSRAVCTDTQYF. Together with reference TRBV7-2 and TRBJ2-3, the CDR3 gives the full variable domain: GAGVSQSPSNKVTEKGKDVELRCDPISGHTALYWYRQSLGQGLEFLIYFQGNSAPDKSGLPSDRFSAERTGGSVSTLTIQRTQQEDSAVYLCASSSRAVCTDTQYFGPGTRLTVL.

This clonotype came up many times. The chain combines TRBV20-1 with TRBJ1-6; maybe TRBD1 (5 bases). The V gene lost 3 bases and the J gene lost 8 bases, with 14 bases spanning the gap. The CDR3 is 14 amino acids. CDR1 is DFQATT, CDR2 SNEGSKA, per germline (reference sequence). CDR3 region: CSASRGRNYSPLHF. The CDR3 region has the DNA TGCAGTGCTAGTAGGGGTCGGAATTATTCACCCCTCCACTTT.

A note on this clonotype: This may stem from a read error, because a much larger clone lies one nucleotide away. The CDR3 region has the DNA TGTGCCAGCAGAGCCGGGACAGGGAAAGGGGTATATGGCTACAACTTC. It translates to CASRAGTGKGVYGYNF. The chain has TRBV28 and TRBJ1-2; 9 bases align to TRBD1. Germline CDR1 reads MDHEN; CDR2 reads SYDVKM. The CDR3 sequence is 16 residues long.

This clonotype has more than one count but fewer than ten. The chain couples TRBV15 to TRBJ1-5, with 8 bases matching TRBD1. Germline V lookup: CDR1 LNHNV, CDR2 YYDKDF (reference sequence). V trimming: 5 bases; J trimming: 1 base; junction bases outside the gene matches: 7. The CDR3 spans 16 residues. The CDR3 protein is CATSGRTGMSNQPQHF. The DNA for the CDR3 is TGTGCCACCAGCGGACGGACAGGGATGAGCAATCAGCCCCAGCATTTT.

The V call is TRBV5-1, the J call TRBJ2-1; D gene unclear. This CDR3 is built from 15 residues. The germline gives CDR1 SGHRS, CDR2 YFSETQ. Trimming left V 0 bases short and J 5 bases short, with 12 bases between. CDR3 loop: CASSLVVDLDNEQFF. The CDR3 DNA sequence: TGCGCCAGCAGCTTGGTCGTGGATTTAGACAATGAGCAGTTCTTC.

This clonotype was observed many times. This chain joins TRBV7-2 and TRBJ2-7; 11 nucleotides agree with TRBD2. The CDR3 is 15 amino acids. Per germline, CDR1 SGHTA and CDR2 FQGNSA. Trimming removed 4 bases from V and 5 bases from J; junction bases left unmatched: 7. This chain's CDR3 is CASSSTGTSGNEQYF. Here the CDR3 DNA reads TGTGCCAGCAGCTCCACCGGGACTAGCGGTAACGAGCAGTACTTC. Drawing the rest from reference TRBV7-2 and TRBJ2-7, the complete variable domain is GAGVSQSPSNKVTEKGKDVELRCDPISGHTALYWYRQSLGQGLEFLIYFQGNSAPDKSGLPSDRFSAERTGGSVSTLTIQRTQQEDSAVYLCASSSTGTSGNEQYFGPGTRLTVT.

The rearrangement joins TRBV20-1 to TRBJ1-1; 8 bases match TRBD1. CDR1 DFQATT and CDR2 SNEGSKA come from the germline V gene (reference sequence). The CDR3 is 15 residues long. The junction had 11 bases not matched to a gene; V was cut back by 5 bases and J by 3 bases. CDR3 coding DNA: TGCAGTGCTTTTCATTACAGGGGGGGGGACACTGAAGCTTTCTTT. Amino acid sequence: CSAFHYRGGDTEAFF.

This chain uses TRBV4-1 with TRBJ1-6, with D unresolved. V was pared by 0 bases and J by 8 bases, with 14 bases between. The germline CDR1 and CDR2 sequences are MGHRA and YSYEKL. There are 16 residues in the CDR3. Here the CDR3 DNA reads TGCGCCAGCAGCCAAGATCGGTGGCAGGAGCATTCACCCCTCCACTTT. As protein: CASSQDRWQEHSPLHF.

The J gene is TRBJ1-4, the V gene TRBV9; TRBD1 is a possible D gene (6 bases). Trimming pared 3 bases from V and 2 bases from J, leaving 8 bases between. Germline CDR1 and CDR2: SGDLS and YYNGEE. The CDR3 is made up of 14 amino acids. The CDR3: CASSGTATNEKLFF. CDR3 in DNA: TGTGCCAGCAGCGGGACAGCTACTAATGAAAAACTGTTTTTT.

In its sample, this clonotype was seen a few times. V usage is TRBV29-1 and J usage is TRBJ2-5; 8 bases match TRBD2. The CDR3 spans 13 residues. Germline values: CDR1 SQVTM, CDR2 ANQGSEA. The V and J ends lost 7 bases and 3 bases, in that order; junction bases with no gene match: 7. CDR3 loop: CSAGGGGEETQYF. CDR3 coding DNA: TGCAGCGCCGGGGGGGGGGGAGAAGAGACCCAGTACTTC.

This clonotype occurred a few times. The chain has TRBV9 and TRBJ1-5; D is perhaps TRBD1 (5 bases). This CDR3 spans 14 amino acids. V was shortened by 3 bases and J by 9 bases, with 16 bases between the two germline ends. The germline V gene encodes CDR1 SGDLS and CDR2 YYNGEE. CDR3 sequence (DNA): TGTGCCAGCAGCGAAGGACACGTACTTGGGCCCCAGCATTTT. This gives the protein CASSEGHVLGPQHF. The full variable domain, rest sourced from reference TRBV9 and TRBJ1-5, is DSGVTQTPKHLITATGQRVTLRCSPRSGDLSVYWYQQSLDQGLQFLIQYYNGEERAKGNILERFSAQQFPDLHSELNLSSLELGDSALYFCASSEGHVLGPQHFGDGTRLSIL.

This clonotype was counted a few times. This chain connects TRBV7-9 to TRBJ1-5; D gene unclear. CDR3 length: 14 residues. Germline loops: CDR1 SEHNR, CDR2 FQNEAQ (reference sequence). Trimming removed 1 base at V and 6 bases at J, with 10 bases between. DNA of the CDR3: TGTGCCAGCAGCTTAGAGGCAGGCGGTCAGCCCCAGCATTTT. Its translation: CASSLEAGGQPQHF.

This clonotype was counted a few times. The chain links TRBV2 to TRBJ2-1; 8 bases are shared with TRBD2. V shed 3 bases and J 5 bases; nucleotides not matched to a gene: 9. This CDR3 has 16 amino acids. Per the germline V gene, CDR1 is SNHLY and CDR2 is FYNNEI. The CDR3 DNA is TGTGCCAGCAGTGATGCAGCGGGGGACCCAAACAATGAGCAGTTCTTC. Encoded protein: CASSDAAGDPNNEQFF.

This clonotype was observed many times. The rearrangement links TRBV14 to TRBJ2-2; D gene unclear. Germline-derived CDR1 and CDR2 are SGHDN and FVKESK. CDR3 size: 14 residues. V lost 2 bases and J lost 5, with 9 bases in between. The CDR3 nucleotides are TGTGCCAGCAGCCAATACAGTTCGACCGGGGAGCTGTTTTTT. This gives the protein CASSQYSSTGELFF.

This clonotype was seen only a few times. This sequence joins TRBV28 and TRBJ2-7; 12 nucleotides match TRBD1. The CDR3 contains 15 residues. With V trimmed by 4 bases and J by 6 bases, 7 bases remained unmatched. Germline-derived CDR1 and CDR2 are MDHEN and SYDVKM. CDR3 amino acids: CASSSPGQGAGEQYF. CDR3 DNA sequence: TGTGCCAGCAGTTCCCCGGGACAGGGGGCCGGCGAGCAGTACTTC.

The table lists this clonotype with a few counts. J is TRBJ2-6 and V is TRBV5-1; no firm D call. CDR1 SGHRS and CDR2 YFSETQ come from the germline V gene. The length of the CDR3 is 16 residues. Trimming took 0 bases from V and 0 from J, leaving 7 bases between them. The CDR3 here is CASSLGADSGANVLTF. Here the CDR3 DNA reads TGCGCCAGCAGCTTGGGGGCCGACTCTGGGGCCAACGTCCTGACTTTC.

This clonotype was counted between two and nine times. V gene TRBV7-2 combines with J gene TRBJ2-3, with 11 positions matching TRBD2. The CDR3 is 17 amino acids. V was clipped by 5 bases and J by 2 bases; unmatched bases: 9. CDR1 and CDR2 (germline): SGHTA, FQGNSA. CDR3 in amino acids: CASSISGTSGFTDTQYF. For the CDR3, the DNA is TGTGCCAGCAGCATTTCCGGGACTAGCGGTTTCACAGATACGCAGTATTTT.